These 5 T cell receptor beta chains were sequenced from one sample in a study of blood T cell repertoires in COVID-19. TCRdb keeps only in-frame clones here, not all; method: immunoSEQ multiplex PCR. The table has fewer than 120,000 clones, approximately 90% seen once. The sequencing sample was made of peripheral blood. These receptors originate from a woman aged 45-59 years with acute or convalescent COVID-19.

The chain links TRBV6-5 to TRBJ1-2; the match to TRBD1 covers 8 bases. Germline V gene lookup returns CDR1 MNHEY and CDR2 SVGAGI. The CDR3 runs 14 residues. The junction had 10 bases not matched to a gene; V was cut back by 6 bases and J by 7 bases. The CDR3 DNA sequence: TGTGCCAGCAGGCCCGCAGGGGGCAACAGTGGCTACACCTTC. Its translation is CASRPAGGNSGYTF.

The CDR3 nucleotides read TGTGCCAGCAGCCGCATGGGACTAGCGGGACCTACCGGGGAGCTGTTTTTT. This codes for CASSRMGLAGPTGELFF. V and J are TRBV14 and TRBJ2-2; 13 nucleotides line up with TRBD2. Germline V gives CDR1 SGHDN, CDR2 FVKESK. J lost 5 bases, V lost 4 bases, and 7 bases had no gene match. This CDR3 is 17 amino acids long.

V and J are TRBV7-2 and TRBJ1-4, with D perhaps TRBD1 (5 bases). Trimming took 4 bases from V and 7 from J, leaving 16 bases between them. The CDR3 totals 15 residues. Germline values: CDR1 SGHTA, CDR2 FQGNSA. CDR3 nucleotide sequence: TGTGCCAGCAGCTCCCGTGGGGGGGAGGGTGAAAAACTGTTTTTT. Encoded protein: CASSSRGGEGEKLFF. Full variable domain (missing parts from reference TRBV7-2 and TRBJ1-4): GAGVSQSPSNKVTEKGKDVELRCDPISGHTALYWYRQSLGQGLEFLIYFQGNSAPDKSGLPSDRFSAERTGGSVSTLTIQRTQQEDSAVYLCASSSRGGEGEKLFFGSGTQLSVL.

The V and J genes are TRBV5-6 and TRBJ1-2; TRBD1 agrees at 8 bases. The length of the CDR3 is 14 residues. After removal of 4 bases from V and 6 bases from J, the junction contained 8 bases not matched to a gene. Germline loops: CDR1 SGHDT, CDR2 YYEEEE. In DNA, the CDR3 is TGTGCCAGCAGCCTCCGGACAGGGCGAGATGGCTACACCTTC. This gives the protein CASSLRTGRDGYTF.

J is TRBJ2-6 and V is TRBV19, with 7 bases identical to TRBD1. CDR3 length: 19 amino acids. CDR1 is LNHDA, CDR2 SQIVND, per germline (reference sequence). V gave up 5 bases and J gave up 0 bases; unmatched junction bases: 13. The CDR3 protein is CASSRRTGGPSSGANVLTF. As DNA, the CDR3 is TGTGCCAGTAGTCGACGGACAGGAGGCCCTAGCTCTGGGGCCAACGTCCTGACTTTC.